The clone carrying this TCR beta chain was detected many times. V was cut by 5 bases and J by 1 base, with 8 bases left in between. Germline CDR1 reads SGHTA; CDR2 reads FQGNSA. CDR3 length equals 13 residues. The data originate from a study of regulatory T cells in long-lasting Graves disease. This sample's time point: newly diagnosed GD, antithyroid drugs for less than 3 months. RNA isolated from PBMCs was used to make the TCR library. The TCR beta library used iRepertoire HTBI primers with Arm-PCR amplification of CDR3. One entry per CDR3 protein, called by TCRdb with MiXCR from the multiplex PCR reads. Altogether around 400,000 distinct CDR3 sequences are present, less than 20% being singletons, with the ten largest covering over 20%.

This chain connects TRBV7-2 to TRBJ1-1; D ambiguous. The origin of this receptor is a female donor with Graves disease. This specimen consisted of peripheral blood mononuclear cells (PBMCs), obtained at new diagnosis, from a patient treated with antithyroid drugs. CDR3 DNA: TGTGCCAGCAGCCCGTTTAGGAACACTGAAGCTTTCTTT. Translation: CASSPFRNTEAFF.